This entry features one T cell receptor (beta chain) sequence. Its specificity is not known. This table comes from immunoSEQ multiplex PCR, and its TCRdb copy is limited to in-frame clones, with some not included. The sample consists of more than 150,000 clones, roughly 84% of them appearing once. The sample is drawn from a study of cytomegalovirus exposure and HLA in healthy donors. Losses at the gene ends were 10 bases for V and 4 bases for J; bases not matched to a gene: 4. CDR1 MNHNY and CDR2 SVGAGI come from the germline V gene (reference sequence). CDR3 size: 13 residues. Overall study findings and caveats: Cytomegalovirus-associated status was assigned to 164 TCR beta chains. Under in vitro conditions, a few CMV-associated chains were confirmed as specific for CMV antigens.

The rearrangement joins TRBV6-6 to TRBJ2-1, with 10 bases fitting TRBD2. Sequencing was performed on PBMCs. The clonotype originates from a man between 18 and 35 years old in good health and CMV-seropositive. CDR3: CAIGTSAYNEQFF. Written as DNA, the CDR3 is TGTGCCATAGGGACTAGCGCATACAATGAGCAGTTCTTC.